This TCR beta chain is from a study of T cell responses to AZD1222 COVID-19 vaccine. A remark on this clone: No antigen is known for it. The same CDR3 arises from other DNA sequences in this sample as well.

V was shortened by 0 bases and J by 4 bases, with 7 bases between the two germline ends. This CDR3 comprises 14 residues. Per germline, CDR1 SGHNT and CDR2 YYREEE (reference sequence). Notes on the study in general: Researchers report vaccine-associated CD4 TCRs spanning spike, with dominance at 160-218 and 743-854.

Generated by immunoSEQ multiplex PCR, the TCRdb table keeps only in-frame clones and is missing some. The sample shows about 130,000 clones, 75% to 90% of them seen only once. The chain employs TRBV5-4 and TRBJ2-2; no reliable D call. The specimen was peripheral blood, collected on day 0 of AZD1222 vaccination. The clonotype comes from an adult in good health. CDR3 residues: CASSLAGGTGELFF. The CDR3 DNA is TGTGCCAGCAGCTTGGCCGGCGGCACCGGGGAGCTGTTTTTT.